These 10 T cell receptor beta chains share one sample of origin, sequenced in a study of technical replicates of blood from four donors. Only in-frame clones appear in the TCRdb table, and some are missing; sequencing was by immunoSEQ multiplex PCR. The table has 11,000 to 15,000 clones, approximately 81% seen once. The sequencing sample was made of PBMCs. All receptors derive from a human donor in good health.

The V and J genes are TRBV7-6 and TRBJ2-1; 15 bases agree with TRBD2. Germline assignment: CDR1 SGHVS and CDR2 FNYEAQ. This CDR3 has 14 amino acids. The V and J ends lost 4 bases and 9 bases, in that order; junction bases with no gene match: 1. CDR3 protein: CASSSGLAGGEQFF. The CDR3 DNA is TGTGCCAGCAGCTCGGGACTAGCGGGGGGTGAGCAGTTCTTC.

The J gene is TRBJ1-1, the V gene TRBV19; the D gene is possibly TRBD1 (5 bases). CDR1 is LNHDA, CDR2 SQIVND, per germline (reference sequence). V was pared by 3 bases and J by 0 bases, with 17 bases between. The CDR3 length is 17 residues. The CDR3 DNA reads as TGTGCCAGTAGTATCCCCAACCAACAGGTACTGAACACTGAAGCTTTCTTT. As protein: CASSIPNQQVLNTEAFF.

The V call is TRBV6-1, the J call TRBJ2-7; TRBD1 is a possible D gene (6 bases). The CDR3 runs 15 residues. The germline CDR1 and CDR2 sequences are MNHNS and SASEGT. Trimming took 2 bases from V and 2 from J, leaving 13 bases between them. CDR3 protein: CASSEPWDTAYEQYF. CDR3 nucleotides: TGTGCCAGCAGTGAACCGTGGGACACAGCCTACGAGCAGTACTTC.

The genes are TRBV4-1 and TRBJ1-5; 10 bases line up with TRBD1. CDR1 and CDR2 from the germline V gene are MGHRA and YSYEKL. The CDR3 consists of 16 residues. V shed 0 bases, J shed 7 bases, and the junction held 6 bases outside the gene matches. The CDR3 DNA follows: TGCGCCAGCAGCCAAGAGGTCCGACAGGGGGCCCAGCCCCAGCATTTT. It specifies CASSQEVRQGAQPQHF.

V gene TRBV6-7 combines with J gene TRBJ2-3; 8 bases are shared with TRBD2. TRBV6-7 is an ORF; its function is uncertain. The ends lost 6 bases at V and 4 bases at J; junction bases unmatched: 12. There are 16 residues in the CDR3. CDR3 sequence reads: CASRSRGGRISDTQYF. CDR3 nucleotides: TGTGCCAGCAGGAGCCGCGGCGGGAGGATCTCAGATACGCAGTATTTT.

V usage is TRBV5-6 and J usage is TRBJ2-7; 7 positions match TRBD2. Germline-derived CDR1 and CDR2 are SGHDT and YYEEEE. CDR3 size: 14 residues. V trimming: 0 bases; J trimming: 4 bases; junction bases outside the gene matches: 4. DNA for the CDR3: TGTGCCAGCAGCTTGGATGGGAGGGGATACGAGCAGTACTTC. Amino acid sequence: CASSLDGRGYEQYF.

This chain uses TRBV7-9 with TRBJ1-1; perhaps TRBD1 as D (5 bases). Germline assignment: CDR1 SEHNR and CDR2 FQNEAQ (reference sequence). The CDR3 loop spans 12 amino acids. Trimming removed 5 bases from V and 5 bases from J, with 9 bases in between. CDR3 DNA: TGTGCCAGCAGCACAGGCATTACTGAAGCTTTCTTT. Residues: CASSTGITEAFF. The variable domain in full, completed from reference TRBV7-9 and TRBJ1-1, reads DTGVSQNPRHKITKRGQNVTFRCDPISEHNRLYWYRQTLGQGPEFLTYFQNEAQLEKSRLLSDRFSAERPKGSFSTLEIQRTEQGDSAMYLCASSTGITEAFFGQGTRLTVV.

This chain joins TRBV11-2 and TRBJ2-1; 11 bases fit TRBD2. Germline V gives CDR1 SGHAT, CDR2 FQNNGV. With V trimmed by 1 base and J by 4 bases, 6 bases remained unmatched. CDR3 length: 17 amino acids. The CDR3 sequence is CASSLGRGLADYNEQFF. The CDR3, as DNA: TGTGCCAGCAGCTTAGGTAGGGGACTAGCGGATTACAATGAGCAGTTCTTC.

The chain uses TRBV29-1 and TRBJ1-2; D gene ambiguous. Germline V gene sequence: CDR1 SQVTM, CDR2 ANQGSEA. The ends were cut back, 3 bases at V and 4 bases at J, with 9 bases in the middle. This CDR3 contains 12 residues. The DNA for the CDR3 is TGCAGCGTTGAGGAGGGCACCTATGGCTACACCTTC. Encoded protein: CSVEEGTYGYTF. Combining the CDR3 with reference TRBV29-1 and TRBJ1-2 gives the whole variable domain SAVISQKPSRDICQRGTSLTIQCQVDSQVTMMFWYRQQPGQSLTLIATANQGSEATYESGFVIDKFPISRPNLTFSTLTVSNMSPEDSSIYLCSVEEGTYGYTFGSGTRLTVV.

The rearrangement uses TRBV7-2 and TRBJ1-1; D not resolved. Trimming shortened V by 5 bases and J by 8 bases, and 12 bases separated the two germline ends. CDR3 length: 12 residues. Germline V gives CDR1 SGHTA, CDR2 FQGNSA. CDR3 coding DNA: TGTGCCAGCAGCGCAAGCGGGGTAGAAGCTTTCTTT. It codes for CASSASGVEAFF. Supplemented by reference TRBV7-2 and TRBJ1-1, the full variable domain reads GAGVSQSPSNKVTEKGKDVELRCDPISGHTALYWYRQSLGQGLEFLIYFQGNSAPDKSGLPSDRFSAERTGGSVSTLTIQRTQQEDSAVYLCASSASGVEAFFGQGTRLTVV.